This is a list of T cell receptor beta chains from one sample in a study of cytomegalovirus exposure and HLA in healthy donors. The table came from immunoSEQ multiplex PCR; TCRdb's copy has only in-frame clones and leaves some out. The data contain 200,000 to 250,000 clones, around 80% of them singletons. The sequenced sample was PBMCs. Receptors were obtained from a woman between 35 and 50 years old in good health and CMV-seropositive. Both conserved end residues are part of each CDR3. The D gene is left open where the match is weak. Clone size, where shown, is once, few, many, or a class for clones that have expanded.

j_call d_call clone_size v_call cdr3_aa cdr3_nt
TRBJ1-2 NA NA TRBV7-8 CASSSTAGRNYGYTF TGTGCCAGCAGTTCTACCGCGGGGCGGAACTATGGCTACACCTTC
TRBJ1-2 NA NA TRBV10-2 CASSETYGYTF TGCGCCAGCTCTGAGACTTATGGCTACACCTTC
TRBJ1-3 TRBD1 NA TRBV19 CASSTTGTGAGNTIYF TGTGCCAGTAGTACGACCGGGACAGGGGCAGGAAACACCATATATTTT
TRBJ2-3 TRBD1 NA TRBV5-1 CASRWTGGTDTQYF TGCGCCAGCAGGTGGACAGGCGGCACAGATACGCAGTATTTT
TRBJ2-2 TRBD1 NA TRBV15 CATSARDRNTGELFF TGTGCCACCAGCGCACGGGACAGGAACACCGGGGAGCTGTTTTTT
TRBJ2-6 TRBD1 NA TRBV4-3 CASSQDRNRGSAGANVLTF TGCGCCAGCAGCCAAGATCGGAACAGGGGATCAGCAGGGGCCAACGTCCTGACTTTC
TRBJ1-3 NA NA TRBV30 CAWSLSSGNTIYF TGTGCCTGGAGTTTGAGCTCTGGAAACACCATATATTTT
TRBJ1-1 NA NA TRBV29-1 CSVLPSLTANTEAFF TGCAGCGTCTTACCCTCGTTGACAGCGAACACTGAAGCTTTCTTT
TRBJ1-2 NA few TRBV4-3 CASSQGLGAGGYTF TGCGCCAGCAGCCAAGGACTGGGGGCGGGTGGCTACACCTTC
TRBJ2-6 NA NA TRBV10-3 CAIAAQPKQSGANVLTF TGTGCCATCGCTGCACAGCCGAAACAGTCTGGGGCCAACGTCCTGACTTTC
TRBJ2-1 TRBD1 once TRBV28 CASTGTGDYNEQFF TGTGCCAGCACCGGGACAGGGGATTACAATGAGCAGTTCTTC
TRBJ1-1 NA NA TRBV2 CASTAEVNTEAFF TGTGCCAGCACTGCCGAGGTAAACACTGAAGCTTTCTTT
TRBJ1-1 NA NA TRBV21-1 CASSRSTGDTEAFF TGTGCCAGCAGCAGATCGACAGGGGACACTGAAGCTTTCTTT
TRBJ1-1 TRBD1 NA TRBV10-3 CAISESQGGGTEAFF TGTGCCATCAGTGAGTCTCAGGGGGGAGGCACTGAAGCTTTCTTT
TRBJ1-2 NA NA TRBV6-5 CASSPSGGSNYGYTF TGTGCCAGCAGTCCCTCTGGGGGCTCAAACTATGGCTACACCTTC
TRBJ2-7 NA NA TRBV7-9 CASSLGEAHWVYF TGTGCCAGCAGCTTAGGGGAGGCCCACTGGGTGTACTTC
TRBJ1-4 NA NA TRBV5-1 CASSLASQSNEKLFF TGCGCCAGCAGCTTGGCTAGTCAGAGTAATGAAAAACTGTTTTTT